This note documents a single T cell receptor (beta chain) sequence. Its antigen is not yet known. No base quality values were provided; no much bigger clone lies one nucleotide off. This entry belongs to a study of cytomegalovirus exposure and HLA in healthy donors (TCRdb year 2017). Regarding the complete study: An earlier analysis of approximately 640 of the donors reported roughly 300 Gb of sequence data and 100 million to 140 million unique TCR beta sequences from about 179 million T cells. The study combined high-throughput TCR immunosequencing, statistical association of individual TCRs with disease status, and machine learning to predict cytomegalovirus infection status. All discovery cohort repertoires had been generated on a single sequencing platform. The later analysis used no new phenotypic data to find candidate immune exposures, relying instead on TCR beta sequences and their occurrence across donors. The aim of the study was to test whether cataloging public T cell receptors could identify signatures of past pathogen exposure. An early release that covered around 590 HLA-typed donors contained approximately 300 gigabases of sequencing data and roughly 84 million unique TCR sequences. Typing coverage varied by locus: about 629-630 donors for A, B, C, DRB1 and DQB1; 500 to 550 for DQA1; around 570 for DPA1; under 490 for DPB1. Among about 410 genotyped donors of the cohort, an average of around 240,000 unique TCR beta nucleotide sequences was sequenced per donor, of which about 19% were non-productive. Both class I and class II loci were covered by HLA typing, at four-digit resolution. In addition to the first cohort of roughly 670 subjects, a separate validation cohort of approximately 130 different subjects was used. A later genetic analysis used genome-wide SNP genotypes for about 65% of the 666 donors, treating that subset as a discovery cohort. About 5 DR-DQ haplotypes were handled as single units for association and clustering, since linkage in the cohort was strong. An earlier analysis of a few hundred of the donors applied high-throughput TCR beta sequencing to assess whether each TCR beta V gene segment acted as functional or pseudogenic. In a later analysis, previously published TCR beta repertoires from 666 donors were re-analyzed and high-resolution HLA genotyping was added so that TCR occurrence patterns could be studied. The study profiled the T cell repertoires of about 720 subjects by immunosequencing and related them to cytomegalovirus serostatus. Among the roughly 400 genotyped donors, 75% to 90% belonged to the genetic ancestry cluster associated with self-reported Caucasian donors. Alongside the repertoire data, information on donor age, sex, ethnicity and CMV serostatus was compiled.

Overall study outcomes, separate from this receptor: This cohort had only TCR beta chains sequenced, and the lack of alpha or paired-chain data limited which features could be detected. A further reported finding was that TCR beta sequences accurately predicted the HLA-A and HLA-B alleles for most subjects in the first cohort. The presence/absence analyses assumed that sequencing depth was roughly uniform across donors, and that assumption may not be true. The authors suggested that the approach could potentially be generalized to other disease states and immunological phenotypes. Linkage disequilibrium might explain the correlated functional status among segregating V segments, but an unknown experimental factor could not be excluded. Most TCR sequences were observed very rarely across donors, whereas some public TCRs were present in many individuals. In a later analysis, HLA-associated TCR beta chains were found to be more clonally expanded and to have lower generation probabilities than equally common non-associated chains. In a later genetic analysis, fewer N-insertions in productive TCRs were reported among donors in an Asian-associated ancestry cluster than the roughly 640-donor mean. An earlier analysis of around 600 of the donors showed that most TCR beta V segments appeared in productive rearrangements either about 87% or about 30% of the time, which broadly matched IMGT annotations. In a later analysis, several top co-occurrence clusters were reported to appear linked to parvovirus B19, influenza, CMV and Epstein-Barr virus. Because HLA typing was unavailable for some donors at each locus, only the typed subset was used in association tests. In vitro tests confirmed that a few of the cytomegalovirus-associated TCR beta chains recognize cytomegalovirus antigens. In a later genetic analysis, a missense DCLRE1C variant was associated with V-gene and J-gene trimming of TCR beta chains, and the association was replicated in an independent cohort. A later analysis associated 15,000 to 20,000 TCR beta sequences with specific HLA alleles at a false discovery rate of 0.05. When HLA alleles, especially DR and DQ, strongly co-occurred, TCR associations were difficult to assign to individual alleles. Seventeen rarely observed V segments, including chromosome 9 orphons, were excluded from the earlier analysis of some 590 of the donors because counts were too low. A later analysis found that TCR association rates varied across HLA loci, with DRB1 alleles showing the most associated TCRs and HLA-C alleles the fewest. Cytomegalovirus status was reported to be diagnosed by the classifier with high specificity and sensitivity in both the original and validation cohorts. CMV serostatus was the only immune exposure information available for the cohort. A cluster of highly shared sequence variants was judged likely to be a technical artifact of the sequencing pipeline. Most CMV-associated TCR beta chains appeared to be HLA-restricted in a later analysis, and the HLA associations seemed to be driven largely by CMV exposure. In the study, around 160 TCR beta chains were listed as associated with cytomegalovirus.

The cohort was made up of 650 to 700 healthy bone marrow donors. At the time of sampling, all cohort members were nominally healthy, though unrecorded immune exposures were likely present. The donor was CMV seropositive and was included in the group of 289 seropositive cohort members. A peripheral blood sample was collected from each donor, and TCR beta sequencing was performed on peripheral blood mononuclear cells. Genomic DNA was extracted from the blood cell samples with the Qiagen DNeasy Blood Extraction Kit. The library was built by means of the immunoSEQ multiplex PCR assay. For the multiplex PCR, a mixture combining 60 forward primers for TCR Vbeta segments and 13 reverse primers for TCR Jbeta segments was used. The CDR3 region of rearranged TCR beta genes was amplified from genomic DNA with a multiplex PCR assay. Amplified TCR beta libraries were sequenced as 87-base-pair reads on the Illumina HiSeq System. Processing in the source paper ran as follows. In a later analysis, tens of millions of unique TCR beta chains were counted across the 690 or so repertoires, and some 10 million of these chains were shared by at least two donors. A nearest-neighbor algorithm error-corrected the raw reads and collapsed the reads into unique sequences, merging closely related sequences to remove PCR and sequencing errors. Alignment of CDR3 sequences to IMGT reference sequences was used to assign V, D and J gene segments. For a sequence to be retained, a match of at least six nucleotides was required to both a V gene segment and a J gene segment. Rearrangements were called productive when the CDR3 lacked stop codons and stayed in frame with V and J; all others were non-productive. CDR3 was defined by IMGT convention, running from the second conserved V-encoded cysteine to the conserved J-encoded phenylalanine. The earlier analysis of about 560 of the donors excluded any sequence lacking an unambiguous match to a single V gene segment. In an earlier analysis of approximately 550 of the donors, V segments were called functional above 56.7% productive rearrangements and were called segregating when the between-donor standard deviation exceeded 5%. A statistical classification framework was developed to diagnose cytomegalovirus status using the catalog of TCR beta chain sequences. A later analysis assigned V and J genes by comparing TCR nucleotide sequences with IMGT/GENE-DB human TR gene sequences. In a later analysis, CDR3 sequences and most-parsimonious VDJ recombination scenarios were assigned using the TCRdist pipeline. A later analysis defined each TCR beta chain by its CDR3 amino acid sequence plus V-gene family, and excluded reads lacking a unique V-gene family. As a way to deal with suspected cross-contamination and a sequencing artifact, a later analysis dropped 450 to 600 nucleotide sequences that were highly shared and had low generation probability. In a later analysis, a clonal expansion index for each public chain was calculated from normalized within-repertoire ranks of inferred template counts. Generation probabilities in a later analysis came from a VDJ recombination model fitted to out-of-frame rearrangements, and those results were checked against IGoR. Hypergeometric tests were used in a later analysis to score TCR-TCR, TCR-HLA and TCR-CMV co-occurrence, with a repertoire-size bias correction applied to the TCR pairs. False discovery rates were estimated in a later analysis by permuting HLA or CMV assignments 20 times. In a later analysis, co-occurring TCRs were grouped using DBSCAN, and TCRdist sequence similarity was added for clustering within HLA-allele-positive subsets. Repertoires with fewer than 30,000 or more than 120,000 public chains, plus five repertoires with anomalous nucleotide sharing, were excluded from co-occurrence clustering. Not all clones reach the TCRdb copy of this immuneACCESS table, which keeps in-frame sequences only. Checked studies attribute under half of the gap to unresolved V genes and leave the rest unexplained. That table is the source of V, J and clone size, and D and trimming were worked out from the DNA. This sample has around 78,000 clones in its table, and approximately 70% of those were observed once. The ten most abundant clones make up 11% of the sample.

The receptor comes from a woman between 35 and 50 years old in good health and CMV-seropositive. Sequences were obtained from PBMCs.

The CDR3 protein sequence reads: CAWTPRDRNTGELFF. Read as DNA, the sequence is TGTGCCTGGACGCCCCGGGACAGGAACACCGGGGAGCTGTTTTTT. This chain is built from TRBV30 and TRBJ2-2; 7 bases in the middle match TRBD1. Spanning cysteine to phenylalanine, the CDR3 consists of 15 amino acids. CDR3 DNA only is kept here, 45 bases in frame from base 1. Clipping removes 4 bases from V and 1 base from J, with 6 as the unmatched junction base count. Taken from the germline V gene (reference sequence), the CDR1 and CDR2 loops are GTSNPN and SVGIG.